This T cell receptor (beta chain) is from a study of CD8 T cells in ankylosing spondylitis (dated by TCRdb to about 2017). The study in broad terms: T cell receptor beta repertoires were profiled in healthy donors and ankylosing spondylitis patients so that disease-linked TCR variants could be found. The whole study cohort included 90 to 120 healthy donors and around 24 ankylosing spondylitis patients. Samples of peripheral blood were taken, and for ankylosing spondylitis patients, synovial fluid was collected as well.

The CDR3 contains 16 residues, cysteine and phenylalanine counted. Just the 48-base CDR3 DNA is kept, in frame starting at base 1. The trim is 8 bases for V and 1 base for J, with a gap of 18 bases between the germline ends. From a lookup of the germline V gene, CDR1 and CDR2 are MNHEY and SVGEGT. Sequencing took place on an Illumina HiSeq 2500. Quantitative 5'-RACE with molecular barcodes was the method used to prepare the TCR beta libraries. The source study handled its data this way. To identify disease-linked TCR variants, a new computational method was used, one built on a probabilistic model of VDJ rearrangement. Through fastp at Q25 and MiXCR, TCRdb rebuilt clones from the public reads, retaining in-frame beta chains. All rows with the same CDR3 protein become a single entry with the most common DNA and genes. These V and J calls are TCRdb output, not the study's own analysis. The sample includes around 340,000 distinct CDR3 sequences, with roughly 20% observed a single time. The top ten clonotypes cover around 13% of the sample.

Results and caveats for the whole study, not just this receptor: A TCR beta motif made up of several highly homologous amino acid variants appeared to be characteristic of blood from ankylosing spondylitis patients. Significant enrichment of the disease-linked clones was reported in matched synovial fluid samples from ankylosing spondylitis patients. Some motif variants were previously reported in synovial fluid and blood of reactive arthritis patients, suggesting common disease-initiation mechanisms. The disease-linked clones showed a CD8+ phenotype and occurred at relatively low frequencies in peripheral blood.

The table lists this clonotype with a few counts. Its binding antigen is unknown. Nothing much larger sits one base from this clone, and base qualities are not available. Recombination joined TRBV6-2 or TRBV6-3 with TRBJ2-1, and the D gene may be TRBD2, 6 bases matching. This clonotype originated in a male donor with ankylosing spondylitis or in good health (not recorded which). The source material was blood, either unsorted or a sorted T cell fraction (not recorded which). The encoded CDR3 is CASLNGEGRSYNEQFF. The DNA is TGTGCCAGCCTAAACGGCGAAGGGAGGTCCTACAATGAGCAGTTCTTC.